The 22 T cell receptor beta chains in this list originate from one sample, sequenced in a study of blood T cell repertoires in COVID-19. Measured with immunoSEQ multiplex PCR; TCRdb has only the in-frame clones, and not every one. The sample yields hundreds of thousands of clones, roughly 89% seen once. The sample was peripheral blood. These receptor sequences come from a woman aged 18-29 years who had recovered from COVID-19.

This chain links TRBV29-1 with TRBJ1-2; no firm D call. The germline V and J ends were trimmed by 1 base and 9 bases, with 18 bases remaining between them. The CDR3 is 14 residues long. The germline V gene encodes CDR1 SQVTM and CDR2 ANQGSEA. DNA for the CDR3: TGCAGCGTTGAAGGTTCCGGGTTTCAGATGAGCTACACCTTC. Its translation: CSVEGSGFQMSYTF.

The chain couples TRBV10-2 to TRBJ1-1, with unresolved D. The CDR3 spans 10 residues. The V gene's germline CDR1 is WSHSY and CDR2 SAAADI. Trimming pared 3 bases from V and 9 bases from J, leaving 5 bases between. CDR3 nucleotides: TGCGCCAGCAGTGATGGCCAAGCTTTCTTT. It is translated as CASSDGQAFF.

This clone was detected once. The chain uses TRBV2 and TRBJ1-1; D remains unclear. With 9 bases removed from V and 11 bases from J, the gap between germline ends came to 16 bases. Germline V gene data show CDR1 as SNHLY and CDR2 as FYNNEI. The CDR3 extends over 11 amino acids. CDR3 residues: CASLSAVEAFF. CDR3 DNA sequence: TGTGCCAGTCTTTCAGCGGTGGAGGCTTTCTTT.

The CDR3 here is CASSYRAGGPYEQFF. The CDR3 coding sequence is TGTGCCAGCAGTTATCGGGCGGGAGGGCCATATGAGCAGTTCTTC. The gene calls are TRBV6-6 and TRBJ2-1; TRBD2 agrees at 9 bases. The CDR3 is 15 residues long. J gave up 8 bases and V 3 bases, and 8 bases lay outside the gene matches. Germline values: CDR1 MNHNY, CDR2 SVGAGI (reference sequence).

The rearrangement uses TRBV18 and TRBJ1-1, with 12 bases that match TRBD1. This CDR3 is 14 amino acids long. Looked up from germline, CDR1 is KGHSH and CDR2 is LQKENI. With V trimmed by 3 bases and J by 6 bases, 2 bases remained unmatched. CDR3 DNA: TGTGCCAGCTCACCGGGACAGGGGGCTGCTGAAGCTTTCTTT. The encoded protein is CASSPGQGAAEAFF.

The CDR3 spells CAWDFASGLQETQYF. In DNA, the CDR3 is TGTGCCTGGGACTTTGCTAGCGGACTCCAAGAGACCCAGTACTTC. This chain connects TRBV30 to TRBJ2-5, with 7 nucleotides matching TRBD2. With 5 bases clipped from V and 1 base from J, the junction kept 10 bases outside the gene matches. This CDR3 has 15 amino acids. Germline V gene sequence: CDR1 GTSNPN, CDR2 SVGIG (reference sequence). Based on the CDR3 plus reference TRBV30 and TRBJ2-5, the full variable domain is SQTIHQWPATLVQPVGSPLSLECTVEGTSNPNLYWYRQAAGRGLQLLFYSVGIGQISSEVPQNLSASRPQDRQFILSSKKLLLSDSGFYLCAWDFASGLQETQYFGPGTRLLVL.

This chain uses TRBV5-1 with TRBJ1-2, with D hard to call. Trimming stripped 3 bases from V and 8 bases from J, with 17 bases between. The CDR3 has 14 amino acids. Germline V gene sequence: CDR1 SGHRS, CDR2 YFSETQ. CDR3 amino acids: CASSSDVHSGGYTF. The CDR3 region has the DNA TGCGCCAGCAGCTCCGACGTCCACAGTGGCGGCTACACCTTC.

The J gene is TRBJ1-6, the V gene TRBV5-6, with D hard to call. The CDR3 extends over 15 amino acids. Trimming took 2 bases from V and 0 from J, leaving 6 bases between them. The germline V gene has CDR1 SGHDT and CDR2 YYEEEE. CDR3 region: CASSFLSSYNSPLHF. The CDR3 DNA reads TGTGCCAGCAGCTTCTTGAGCTCCTATAATTCACCCCTCCACTTT.

V and J are TRBV19 and TRBJ2-3, with D perhaps matching TRBD2 (5 bases). Germline values: CDR1 LNHDA, CDR2 SQIVND (reference sequence). This CDR3 is built from 14 residues. V lost 3 bases, J lost 1 base, and 8 bases lay in between. The CDR3: CASSISGRTDTQYF. Here the CDR3 DNA reads TGTGCCAGTAGTATCAGCGGCCGCACAGATACGCAGTATTTT.

This clone showed up just once. The chain carries TRBV30 and TRBJ1-4, with D perhaps TRBD1 (5 bases). Trimming stripped 3 bases from V and 4 bases from J, with 18 bases between. The CDR3 is made up of 16 amino acids. Germline CDR1 is GTSNPN and CDR2 is SVGIG (reference sequence). The CDR3 here is CAWSAAGGKLNEKLFF. The CDR3 nucleotides are TGTGCCTGGAGCGCCGCCGGGGGGAAGCTTAATGAAAAACTGTTTTTT. Looking up the rest from reference TRBV30 and TRBJ1-4 gives the full variable domain: SQTIHQWPATLVQPVGSPLSLECTVEGTSNPNLYWYRQAAGRGLQLLFYSVGIGQISSEVPQNLSASRPQDRQFILSSKKLLLSDSGFYLCAWSAAGGKLNEKLFFGSGTQLSVL.

The V gene is TRBV7-8, the J gene TRBJ1-2; TRBD1 matches 8 bases. The germline V gene encodes CDR1 SGHVS and CDR2 FQNEAQ. The J segment lost 6 bases and the V segment lost 5 bases, leaving 11 bases of the junction unmatched. This CDR3 is built from 15 residues. The CDR3 sequence is CASSPRRTGFDGYTF. The CDR3 DNA reads TGTGCCAGCAGCCCGAGAAGGACAGGGTTCGATGGCTACACCTTC.

The genes are TRBV9 and TRBJ2-5; 7 bases are a match to TRBD2. Trimming removed 0 bases from V and 3 bases from J; junction bases left unmatched: 8. The CDR3 loop spans 16 amino acids. Germline V lookup: CDR1 SGDLS, CDR2 YYNGEE. CDR3 residues: CASSVVGSGVKETQYF. The CDR3, as DNA: TGTGCCAGCAGCGTAGTAGGAAGCGGGGTTAAAGAGACCCAGTACTTC.

V and J are TRBV5-4 and TRBJ1-4; D might be TRBD1 (6 bases). The CDR3 has 15 amino acids. The germline CDR1 and CDR2 sequences are SGHNT and YYREEE (reference sequence). Trimming cost V 3 bases and J 8 bases, with 17 bases left between them. CDR3 region: CASSSIQGPREKLFF. For the CDR3, the DNA is TGTGCCAGCAGCTCGATACAGGGCCCTAGGGAAAAACTGTTTTTT.

The chain uses TRBV13 and TRBJ2-7, with a tentative D call TRBD1 (6 bases). Germline CDR1 reads PRHDT; CDR2 reads FYEKMQ (reference sequence). Between the trimmed V and J ends, which lost 6 bases and 0 bases, there was a span of 12 bases. The CDR3 is made up of 14 amino acids. Written as DNA, the CDR3 is TGTGCCAGCAGTCCCGACAGGAGCTCCTACGAGCAGTACGTC. Protein product: CASSPDRSSYEQYV.

V usage is TRBV2 and J usage is TRBJ2-3, with 7 bases identical to TRBD1. Germline V lookup: CDR1 SNHLY, CDR2 FYNNEI. The ends lost 4 bases at V and 6 bases at J; junction bases unmatched: 7. This CDR3 has 14 amino acids. The CDR3 loop reads CASSAQGNRDTQYF. CDR3 nucleotide sequence: TGTGCCAGCAGTGCACAGGGGAATAGGGATACGCAGTATTTT.

This chain connects TRBV7-9 to TRBJ1-3; TRBD1 matches at 10 bases. The CDR3 extends over 17 amino acids. Trimming at V came to 5 bases and at J to 2 bases, leaving 9 bases not matched to a gene. Looked up from germline, CDR1 is SEHNR and CDR2 is FQNEAQ (reference sequence). The CDR3 DNA reads TGTGCCAGCAGCCCGTCGGACAGGGGGGTCGCTGGAAACACCATATATTTT. It specifies CASSPSDRGVAGNTIYF.

This chain joins TRBV2 and TRBJ1-6, with 12 nucleotides matching TRBD1. The CDR3 runs 17 residues. The germline CDR1 and CDR2 sequences are SNHLY and FYNNEI. Trimming cost V 8 bases and J 2 bases; bases outside gene matches: 7. CDR3 region: CASRDRGLLPYNSPLHF. CDR3 nucleotides: TGTGCCAGCCGGGACAGGGGGCTCCTACCCTATAATTCACCCCTCCACTTT.

V usage is TRBV24-1 and J usage is TRBJ2-7; unclear D gene. This CDR3 has 16 amino acids. Germline CDR1 is KGHDR and CDR2 is SFDVKD. V was cut by 4 bases and J by 0 bases, with 15 bases left in between. In DNA, the CDR3 is TGTGCCACCAGTGAAGCTTCAGGAACCGCCTCCTACGAGCAGTACGTC. This codes for CATSEASGTASYEQYV.

The genes are TRBV3-1 (or the pseudogene TRBV3-2) and TRBJ2-2; no firm D call. The CDR3 has 13 residues. With 0 bases removed from V and 8 bases from J, the gap between germline ends came to 7 bases. Germline V gene data show CDR1 as LGHDT and CDR2 as YNNKEL (reference sequence). CDR3 in amino acids: CASSQDERGELFF. In DNA form, the CDR3 reads TGTGCCAGCAGCCAAGACGAGAGGGGGGAGCTGTTTTTT.

In this sample, this clone turned up once. The CDR3 DNA sequence: TGTGCCAGCAGCTTATCGGGACAGGGGGCCGGGGAGCTGTTTTTT. This translates into CASSLSGQGAGELFF. The chain couples TRBV7-6 to TRBJ2-2; 11 bases align to TRBD1. V gave up 2 bases and J gave up 6 bases; unmatched junction bases: 2. Looked up from germline, CDR1 is SGHVS and CDR2 is FNYEAQ. The CDR3 consists of 15 residues.

About this clone: The same CDR3 also results from other DNA sequences found in this sample. CDR3 DNA sequence: TGCGCCAGCAGCCAAGAGACAGGTTATGGCTACACCTTC. Translating it yields CASSQETGYGYTF. V usage is TRBV4-3 and J usage is TRBJ1-2, with D possibly matching TRBD1 (6 bases). Looked up from germline, CDR1 is LGHNA and CDR2 is YSLEER. The V end was cut by 0 bases, the J end by 5 bases, with 7 bases between. CDR3 size: 13 residues.

CDR3 protein: CASSLASPTYNEQFF. The DNA of the CDR3 is TGTGCCAGCAGCTTAGCTTCCCCAACATACAATGAGCAGTTCTTC. The chain couples TRBV7-6 to TRBJ2-1; D unresolved. The length of the CDR3 is 15 residues. Per the germline V gene, CDR1 is SGHVS and CDR2 is FNYEAQ. V lost 0 bases and J 4 bases, leaving 10 bases between the germline ends. The full variable domain, with the rest looked up from reference TRBV7-6 and TRBJ2-1, is GAGVSQSPRYKVTKRGQDVALRCDPISGHVSLYWYRQALGQGPEFLTYFNYEAQQDKSGLPNDRFSAERPEGSISTLTIQRTEQRDSAMYRCASSLASPTYNEQFFGPGTRLTVL.